A selection of T cell receptor beta chains follows, all from one sample in a study of shared clonotypes between healthy human individuals. TCRdb's table, derived via immunoSEQ multiplex PCR, lists solely in-frame clones and lacks some. The table has 1.5 million to 2.5 million clones, approximately 94% seen once. The sequenced material came from naive CD8+ T cells sorted from blood. The source of these receptors is a man between 18 and 29 years old in good health. CDR3s leave out the opening cysteine and the closing phenylalanine or tryptophan. Fields, in order: J gene, V gene, CDR3 protein.

J gene: TRBJ1-2
V gene: TRBV5-6
CDR3 protein: ASRDRSYGYT

J gene: TRBJ2-1
V gene: TRBV5-1
CDR3 protein: ASSLADYSYNEQF

J gene: TRBJ2-1
V gene: TRBV28
CDR3 protein: ASTQTSGGHNEQF

J gene: TRBJ1-4
V gene: TRBV5-6
CDR3 protein: ASSRGSGGEAEKLF

J gene: TRBJ2-1
V gene: TRBV7-3
CDR3 protein: ASSSLETSGGSEQF

J gene: TRBJ2-7
V gene: TRBV9
CDR3 protein: ASSVDSGSATYEQY

J gene: TRBJ1-2
V gene: TRBV7-9
CDR3 protein: ASSPATGNYGYT

J gene: TRBJ2-7
V gene: TRBV4-1
CDR3 protein: ASSHKRVGYEQY

J gene: TRBJ2-1
V gene: TRBV2
CDR3 protein: ASSGPTISSYNEQF

J gene: TRBJ1-5
V gene: TRBV6-5
CDR3 protein: ASSYGTGLEPQH

J gene: TRBJ1-5
V gene: TRBV19
CDR3 protein: ASSAPGAYSNQPQH

J gene: TRBJ2-2
V gene: TRBV6-1
CDR3 protein: ATNIATGNTGELF

J gene: TRBJ2-7
V gene: TRBV11-2
CDR3 protein: ASSLGASGRGFHEQY

J gene: TRBJ2-7
V gene: TRBV28
CDR3 protein: ASSFPLVGARYEQY

J gene: -
V gene: TRBV7-9
CDR3 protein: ASSPTATYEQY

J gene: TRBJ2-5
V gene: TRBV4-1
CDR3 protein: ASSPPRGETQY

J gene: TRBJ2-2
V gene: TRBV4-3
CDR3 protein: ASSQDGSYAGELF

J gene: TRBJ2-1
V gene: TRBV4-1
CDR3 protein: ASSQRDLADAYNEQF

J gene: TRBJ2-2
V gene: TRBV11-2
CDR3 protein: ASSFWNHPNTGELF

J gene: TRBJ2-7
V gene: TRBV29-1
CDR3 protein: SYQGQGSSYEQY

J gene: TRBJ2-2
V gene: TRBV10-1
CDR3 protein: ASSGRAGELF

J gene: TRBJ2-6
V gene: TRBV9
CDR3 protein: ASSPPQGPGANVLT

J gene: TRBJ2-1
V gene: TRBV18
CDR3 protein: ASSSLDRGIYNEQF

J gene: TRBJ2-5
V gene: TRBV28
CDR3 protein: ASSLGGEETQY

J gene: TRBJ2-2
V gene: TRBV4-3
CDR3 protein: ASRTSGSSGELF

J gene: TRBJ2-7
V gene: TRBV4-1
CDR3 protein: ASSPGGGSGEQY

J gene: TRBJ2-7
V gene: TRBV27
CDR3 protein: ASSFSTGASYEQY

J gene: TRBJ1-2
V gene: TRBV6-5
CDR3 protein: ASSYSEAGYGYT

J gene: TRBJ1-2
V gene: TRBV6-6
CDR3 protein: ASSPQGRYGYT

J gene: TRBJ2-1
V gene: TRBV19
CDR3 protein: ASSIDMGDRQF

J gene: TRBJ2-7
V gene: TRBV19
CDR3 protein: ASSVRQGTYEQY

J gene: TRBJ1-1
V gene: TRBV9
CDR3 protein: ASSVGGEGTEAF

J gene: TRBJ2-2
V gene: TRBV7-3
CDR3 protein: ASSLTGRDANTGELF

J gene: TRBJ2-3
V gene: TRBV28
CDR3 protein: ASSPGTSGSDTQY

J gene: TRBJ1-4
V gene: TRBV28
CDR3 protein: ASSWSRDSLNEKLF

J gene: TRBJ1-1
V gene: TRBV6-5
CDR3 protein: ASRPGGEGDTEAF

J gene: TRBJ2-2
V gene: TRBV5-1
CDR3 protein: ATQTGNTGELF

J gene: TRBJ2-5
V gene: TRBV7-8
CDR3 protein: ASSLDLPFKETQY

J gene: TRBJ2-1
V gene: TRBV20-1
CDR3 protein: SAREGYEQF

J gene: TRBJ2-7
V gene: TRBV7-3
CDR3 protein: ASSLGQGRSYEQY

J gene: TRBJ2-7
V gene: TRBV29-1
CDR3 protein: SVVGLAGEQY

J gene: TRBJ2-7
V gene: TRBV4-1
CDR3 protein: ASSQVLAYEQY

J gene: TRBJ1-5
V gene: TRBV19
CDR3 protein: ASSGLESDIRRQPQH

J gene: TRBJ2-7
V gene: TRBV7-9
CDR3 protein: ASSGTAPYEQY

J gene: TRBJ1-2
V gene: TRBV7-2
CDR3 protein: ASSPGYRQDSANYGYT

J gene: TRBJ1-1
V gene: TRBV19
CDR3 protein: ASKDRMNTEAF

J gene: TRBJ1-1
V gene: TRBV27
CDR3 protein: ASSLAGGLNTEAF